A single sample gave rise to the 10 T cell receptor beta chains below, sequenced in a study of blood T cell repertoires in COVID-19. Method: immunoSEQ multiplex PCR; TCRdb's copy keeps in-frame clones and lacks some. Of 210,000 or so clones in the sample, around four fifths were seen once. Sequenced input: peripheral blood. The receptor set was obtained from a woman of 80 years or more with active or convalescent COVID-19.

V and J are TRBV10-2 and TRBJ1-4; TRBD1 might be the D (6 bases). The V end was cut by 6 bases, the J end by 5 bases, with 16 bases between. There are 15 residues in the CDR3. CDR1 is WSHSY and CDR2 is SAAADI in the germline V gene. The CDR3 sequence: CASRGLQGQNEKLFF. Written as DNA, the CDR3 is TGCGCCAGCAGGGGCCTACAGGGTCAGAATGAAAAACTGTTTTTT.

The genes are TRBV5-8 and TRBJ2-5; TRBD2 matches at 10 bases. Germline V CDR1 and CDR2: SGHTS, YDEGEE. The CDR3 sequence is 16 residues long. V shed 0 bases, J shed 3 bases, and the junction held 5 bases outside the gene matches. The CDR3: CASSLGSGTSEETQYF. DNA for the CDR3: TGTGCCAGCAGCTTGGGGTCCGGGACTAGCGAAGAGACCCAGTACTTC.

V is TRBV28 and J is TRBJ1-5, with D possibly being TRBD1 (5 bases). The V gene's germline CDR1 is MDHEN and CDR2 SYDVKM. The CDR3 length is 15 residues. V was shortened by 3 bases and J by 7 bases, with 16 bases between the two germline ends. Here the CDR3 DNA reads TGTGCCAGCAGTTTGGGGCAGGGAAGTTGGCAGCCCCAGCATTTT. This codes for CASSLGQGSWQPQHF.

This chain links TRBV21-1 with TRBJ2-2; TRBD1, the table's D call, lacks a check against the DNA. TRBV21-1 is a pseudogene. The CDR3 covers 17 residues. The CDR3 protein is CASSRKQGWGNTGELFF. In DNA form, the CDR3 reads TGTGCCAGCAGCAGAAAACAGGGGTGGGGAAACACCGGGGAGCTGTTTTTT.

This CDR3 reads CSVRQGILRNYGYTF. The DNA of the CDR3 is TGCAGCGTTCGACAGGGAATTCTTCGTAACTATGGCTACACCTTC. The chain employs TRBV29-1 and TRBJ1-2; 7 bases line up with TRBD1. Looked up from germline, CDR1 is SQVTM and CDR2 is ANQGSEA. After removal of 5 bases from V and 1 base from J, the junction contained 10 bases not matched to a gene. The CDR3 contains 15 residues. The whole variable domain, remainder taken from reference TRBV29-1 and TRBJ1-2, is SAVISQKPSRDICQRGTSLTIQCQVDSQVTMMFWYRQQPGQSLTLIATANQGSEATYESGFVIDKFPISRPNLTFSTLTVSNMSPEDSSIYLCSVRQGILRNYGYTFGSGTRLTVV.

CDR3 DNA sequence: TGTGCCAGCAGCCAACATTCGGAGGTTTGGGCTGAAGCTTTCTTT. It yields the protein CASSQHSEVWAEAFF. V gene TRBV4-2 combines with J gene TRBJ1-1; D remains ambiguous. Deletions cut 2 bases from V and 6 bases from J, with 16 bases between. This CDR3 spans 15 amino acids. CDR1 LGHNA and CDR2 YNFKEQ come from the germline V gene.

CDR3: CASSPNGQGIAGEQYF. CDR3 nucleotides: TGCGCCAGCAGCCCGAACGGACAGGGAATTGCTGGCGAGCAGTACTTC. The chain has TRBV5-1 and TRBJ2-7, with 8 bases fitting TRBD1. Looked up from germline, CDR1 is SGHRS and CDR2 is YFSETQ. The CDR3 spans 16 residues. V shed 4 bases, J shed 6 bases, and the junction held 15 bases outside the gene matches.

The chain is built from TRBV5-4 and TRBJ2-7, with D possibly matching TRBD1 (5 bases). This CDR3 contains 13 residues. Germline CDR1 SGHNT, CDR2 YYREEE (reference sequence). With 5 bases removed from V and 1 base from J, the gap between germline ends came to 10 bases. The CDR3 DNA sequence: TGTGCCAGCAGAACACAGGATTCCTACGAGCAGTACTTC. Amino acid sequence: CASRTQDSYEQYF.

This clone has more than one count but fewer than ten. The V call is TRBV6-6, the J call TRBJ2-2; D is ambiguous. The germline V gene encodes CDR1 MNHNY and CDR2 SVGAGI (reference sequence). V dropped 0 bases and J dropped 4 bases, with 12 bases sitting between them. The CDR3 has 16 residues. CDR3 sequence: CASSYSQSLSTGELFF. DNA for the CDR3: TGTGCCAGCAGTTACTCGCAAAGCCTATCCACCGGGGAGCTGTTTTTT.

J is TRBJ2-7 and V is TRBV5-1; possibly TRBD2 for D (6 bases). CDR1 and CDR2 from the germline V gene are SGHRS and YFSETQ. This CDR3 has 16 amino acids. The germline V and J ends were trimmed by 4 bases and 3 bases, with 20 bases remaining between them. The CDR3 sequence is CASSRSTALGSYEQYF. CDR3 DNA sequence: TGCGCCAGCAGCCGATCTACGGCTCTCGGGAGCTACGAGCAGTACTTC.